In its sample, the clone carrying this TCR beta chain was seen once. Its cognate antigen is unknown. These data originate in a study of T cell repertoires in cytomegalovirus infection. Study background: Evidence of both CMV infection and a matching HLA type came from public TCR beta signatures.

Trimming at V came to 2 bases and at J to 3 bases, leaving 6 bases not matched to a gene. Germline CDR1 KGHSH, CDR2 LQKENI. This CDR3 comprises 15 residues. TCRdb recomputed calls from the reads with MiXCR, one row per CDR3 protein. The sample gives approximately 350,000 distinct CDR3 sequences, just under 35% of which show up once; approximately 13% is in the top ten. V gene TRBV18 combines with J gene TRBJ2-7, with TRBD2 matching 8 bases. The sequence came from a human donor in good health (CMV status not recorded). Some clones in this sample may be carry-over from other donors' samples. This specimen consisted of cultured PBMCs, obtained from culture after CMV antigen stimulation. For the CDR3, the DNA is TGTGCCAGCTCACCATATGAGACTAGCGACTACGAGCAGTACTTC. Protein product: CASSPYETSDYEQYF.